This T cell receptor beta chain was captured in a study of technical replicates of blood from several donors. The V gene lost 0 bases and the J gene lost 2 bases, with 12 bases spanning the gap. CDR3 length: 16 amino acids. The germline V gene has CDR1 LGHNA and CDR2 YNFKEQ. Libraries were prepared by immunoSEQ multiplex PCR; TCRdb keeps only in-frame clonotypes and omits some of them. The data show over 50,000 clones, 75% to 90% seen once. The source is a human donor in good health. Some clones in this sample may be carry-over from other donors' samples. What was sequenced was PBMCs. The chain has TRBV4-2 and TRBJ2-3, with D perhaps matching TRBD2 (6 bases). DNA of the CDR3: TGTGCCAGCAGCCAAGAAGGAGGGCTACTCACAGATACGCAGTATTTT. Translating gives CASSQEGGLLTDTQYF.